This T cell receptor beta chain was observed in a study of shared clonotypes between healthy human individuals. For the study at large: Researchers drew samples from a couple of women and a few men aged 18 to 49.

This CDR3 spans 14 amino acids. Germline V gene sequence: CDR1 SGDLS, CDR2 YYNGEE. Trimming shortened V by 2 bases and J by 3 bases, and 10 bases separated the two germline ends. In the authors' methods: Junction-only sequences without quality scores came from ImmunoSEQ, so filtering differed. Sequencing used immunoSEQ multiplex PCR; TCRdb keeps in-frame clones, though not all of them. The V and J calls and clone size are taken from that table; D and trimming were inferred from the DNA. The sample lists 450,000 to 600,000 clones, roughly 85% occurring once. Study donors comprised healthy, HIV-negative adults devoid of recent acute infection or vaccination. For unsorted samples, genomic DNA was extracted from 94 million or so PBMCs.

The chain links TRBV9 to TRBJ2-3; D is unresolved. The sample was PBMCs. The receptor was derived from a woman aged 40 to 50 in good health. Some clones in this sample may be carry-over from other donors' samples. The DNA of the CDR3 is TGTGCCAGCAGCGTCGAGCCTAGAACAGATACGCAGTATTTT. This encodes CASSVEPRTDTQYF.